Sequencing of this T cell receptor (beta chain) was carried out in a study of beta chain features in type 1 diabetes. A few counts support this clone. The sample has other DNA sequences that encode this CDR3 too. Trimming removed 1 base from V and 5 bases from J, with 11 bases in between. The CDR3 extends over 15 amino acids. Germline-derived CDR1 and CDR2 are KGHSH and LQKENI. Expressed TCRB transcripts were sequenced after all isolated RNA was converted to cDNA. The assay was immunoSEQ multiplex PCR, and TCRdb's table has in-frame clones only and misses some. The table has fewer than 350,000 clones, around 7.8% seen once.

The V gene is TRBV18, the J gene TRBJ1-4; D call uncertain. Material: central memory CD4+ T cells from blood. This TCR was sampled from a woman aged 18 to 35 in good health. CDR3 sequence (DNA): TGTGCCAGCTCACCACGACGGGCGTACAATGAAAAACTGTTTTTT. Protein: CASSPRRAYNEKLFF.